Listed below are T cell receptor beta chains from one sample, sequenced in a study of T cell responses to AZD1222 COVID-19 vaccine. Some clones are missing from TCRdb's copy, which holds only in-frame ones; the method was immunoSEQ multiplex PCR. Seen here are tens of thousands of clones, about three quarters observed once, and the top ten hold 5.8%. Source: peripheral blood, taken on day 0 of AZD1222 vaccination. The receptors stem from an adult in good health. Both conserved end residues are part of each CDR3. The D gene is left open where the match is weak. Clone size is not always given. Where it is, it says once, few, many or a class for expanded clones.

clone_size	v_call	j_call	d_call	cdr3_aa	cdr3_nt
.	TRBV5-4	TRBJ2-7	TRBD1	CASSSNGQGYEQYF	TGTGCCAGCAGCTCTAACGGACAGGGCTACGAGCAGTACTTC
.	TRBV6-1	TRBJ2-5	TRBD1	CASSEGQGNFETQYF	TGTGCCAGCAGTGAAGGACAGGGTAATTTCGAGACCCAGTACTTC
.	TRBV2	TRBJ2-1	.	CASSGEGLAGEQFF	TGTGCCAGCAGTGGTGAGGGGCTCGCAGGGGAGCAGTTCTTC
.	TRBV5-1	TRBJ2-1	TRBD2	CASSYYPGLAGGNEQFF	TGCGCCAGCAGTTACTACCCCGGACTAGCGGGGGGAAATGAGCAGTTCTTC
.	TRBV5-1	TRBJ1-1	.	CASSQVPGEAFF	TGCGCCAGCAGCCAAGTACCAGGGGAAGCTTTCTTT
.	TRBV5-4	TRBJ1-5	.	CASSLSGREPQHF	TGTGCCAGCAGCTTGAGCGGGAGGGAGCCCCAGCATTTT
.	TRBV6-1	TRBJ1-2	.	CASSDLLGWADYGYTF	TGTGCCAGCAGTGACTTGCTAGGATGGGCCGATTATGGCTACACCTTC
.	TRBV28	TRBJ2-2	TRBD2	CASSELLAGDTGELFF	TGTGCCAGCAGTGAATTACTAGCGGGTGACACCGGGGAGCTGTTTTTT
.	TRBV19	TRBJ2-1	TRBD2	CASSISLAVYNEQFF	TGTGCCAGTAGTATTAGCCTAGCGGTATACAATGAGCAGTTCTTC
.	TRBV18	TRBJ1-1	TRBD1	CASSLDRTEAFF	TGTGCCAGCTCACTGGACAGGACTGAAGCTTTCTTT
.	TRBV7-2	TRBJ1-1	.	CASSPWTGGSTEAFF	TGTGCCAGCAGCCCATGGACGGGGGGTAGCACTGAAGCTTTCTTT
.	TRBV3-1/TRBV3-2	TRBJ1-2	.	CASSQQGSNYGYTF	TGTGCCAGCAGCCAACAAGGTTCTAACTATGGCTACACCTTC
.	TRBV6-2/TRBV6-3	TRBJ2-2	.	CASSRQNTGELFF	TGTGCCAGCAGTCGTCAGAACACCGGGGAGCTGTTTTTT
.	TRBV6-5	TRBJ2-7	.	CASSYSGTYTYEQYF	TGTGCCAGCAGTTACTCGGGGACTTACACCTACGAGCAGTACTTC
.	TRBV3-1/TRBV3-2	TRBJ1-3	.	CASSHSTRHSGNTIYF	TGTGCCAGCAGCCATTCCACAAGACACTCTGGAAACACCATATATTTT
few	TRBV21-1	TRBJ2-3	.	CASSKLRGTDTQYF	TGTGCCAGCAGCAAACTCAGGGGCACAGATACGCAGTATTTT
.	TRBV6-5	TRBJ1-1	.	CASSRQVTGEAFF	TGTGCCAGCAGCAGACAGGTAACGGGTGAAGCTTTCTTT
.	TRBV7-9	TRBJ1-2	TRBD1	CASSPGWDSEFRDGYTF	TGTGCCAGCAGCCCTGGGTGGGACAGCGAGTTTAGAGATGGCTACACCTTC
.	TRBV19	TRBJ2-1	.	CASSIPGLNNEQFF	TGTGCCAGTAGTATCCCGGGACTGAACAATGAGCAGTTCTTC
few	TRBV5-1	TRBJ2-7	TRBD1	CASRPSGTGGIEQYF	TGCGCCAGCAGGCCATCCGGGACAGGGGGCATCGAGCAGTACTTC
.	TRBV3-1/TRBV3-2	TRBJ2-5	TRBD2	CASSQDLLAGETQYF	TGTGCCAGCAGCCAAGATCTACTAGCGGGGGAGACCCAGTACTTC
.	TRBV5-6	TRBJ2-2	.	CASSLGVGELFF	TGTGCCAGCAGCTTGGGGGTCGGGGAGCTGTTTTTT
.	TRBV27	TRBJ2-4	TRBD1	CASGTGGLAKNIQYF	TGTGCCAGCGGGACAGGGGGTTTGGCCAAAAACATTCAGTACTTC
.	TRBV28	TRBJ1-1	TRBD1	CASSLFGQGRSGTEAFF	TGTGCCAGCAGTTTATTCGGACAGGGTAGGAGCGGCACTGAAGCTTTCTTT
once	TRBV2	TRBJ2-7	.	CASQWSTSYEQYF	TGTGCCAGCCAGTGGAGTACCTCCTACGAGCAGTACTTC
.	TRBV19	TRBJ1-1	TRBD1	CASRNRGRTEAFF	TGTGCCAGTAGGAACAGGGGACGGACTGAAGCTTTCTTT